This passage covers 6 T cell receptor beta chains from one sample sequenced in a study of PD-1 blockade in classical Hodgkin lymphoma. Each and every patient relapsed after autologous stem cell transplantation, and patients got differing brentuximab vedotin exposure. Method: immunoSEQ multiplex PCR; TCRdb's copy keeps in-frame clones and lacks some. The table lists more than 90,000 clones, roughly four fifths of them singletons, with 15% to 20% in the top ten. Sequenced material: peripheral blood mononuclear cells (PBMCs), taken before the second cycle of nivolumab. These receptors were collected from a human donor with classical Hodgkin lymphoma.

About this clone: One end of the junction varies from germline; a read error may be responsible. This chain links TRBV28 with TRBJ2-7; 12 positions agree with TRBD1. The CDR3 length is 15 residues. CDR1 is MDHEN, CDR2 SYDVKM, per germline. This CDR3 reads CASSPPGTGGYKQYF. The CDR3 DNA reads TGTGCCAGCAGTCCCCCCGGGACAGGGGGCTACAAGCAGTACTTC.

The chain has TRBV7-3 and TRBJ2-1; 9 nucleotides match TRBD1. The CDR3 totals 13 residues. Germline V gene sequence: CDR1 SGHTA, CDR2 FQGTGA. After removal of 5 bases from V and 8 bases from J, the junction contained 4 bases not matched to a gene. This CDR3 reads CASSQGQGDEQFF. In DNA, the CDR3 is TGTGCCAGCAGCCAGGGACAGGGTGATGAGCAGTTCTTC.

V is TRBV28 and J is TRBJ1-3; weak D call: TRBD1 (6 bases). The CDR3 extends over 12 amino acids. Germline values: CDR1 MDHEN, CDR2 SYDVKM. V was pared by 7 bases and J by 2 bases, with 6 bases between. This CDR3 is CASKGAGNTIYF. The CDR3 bases are TGTGCCAGCAAGGGGGCTGGAAACACCATATATTTT. Full variable domain (missing parts from reference TRBV28 and TRBJ1-3): DVKVTQSSRYLVKRTGEKVFLECVQDMDHENMFWYRQDPGLGLRLIYFSYDVKMKEKGDIPEGYSVSREKKERFSLILESASTNQTSMYLCASKGAGNTIYFGEGSWLTVV.

The rearrangement links TRBV7-2 to TRBJ2-5, with TRBD2 matching over 8 bases. The germline V gene encodes CDR1 SGHTA and CDR2 FQGNSA. V was clipped by 3 bases and J by 5 bases; unmatched bases: 5. The CDR3 runs 14 residues. The CDR3 DNA reads as TGTGCCAGCAGCTTGACCGGGGGGGAGGAGACCCAGTACTTC. As protein: CASSLTGGEETQYF.

The chain joins TRBV5-8 to TRBJ2-3; D perhaps matches TRBD1 (5 bases). The CDR3 spans 15 residues. From germline, CDR1 is SGHTS and CDR2 YDEGEE. V dropped 0 bases and J dropped 2 bases, with 10 bases sitting between them. CDR3 DNA: TGTGCCAGCAGCTTGGAGGGGCGCCCCACAGATACGCAGTATTTT. Encoded protein: CASSLEGRPTDTQYF.

V and J are TRBV7-3 and TRBJ2-2; 7 nucleotides match TRBD2. The germline CDR1 and CDR2 sequences are SGHTA and FQGTGA. The length of the CDR3 is 15 residues. The V and J ends lost 5 bases and 6 bases, in that order; junction bases with no gene match: 9. Written as DNA, the CDR3 is TGTGCCAGCAGCGACGGGACTATTTTGCCCGGGGAGCTGTTTTTT. Translating it yields CASSDGTILPGELFF.